This T cell receptor beta chain was documented in a study of early T cells in non-severe SARS-CoV-2 infection. For the study at large: From unsorted whole blood, bulk RNA was sequenced, and the chains remained unpaired. Study results and limitations: Matching against VDJdb likely underestimated virus-specific expansions, favoring anti-spike CD8.

Ten or more counts support this clonotype. The antigen is unknown. V lost 10 bases and J lost 2; bases outside the gene matches: 5. CDR1 is LNHDA, CDR2 SQIVND, per germline (reference sequence). The CDR3 has 13 residues. Individual cDNA molecules were tagged with unique molecular identifiers. TCRdb itself ran the 5' RACE reads through MiXCR, one entry per CDR3 protein. The sample has about 59,000 distinct CDR3 sequences, over 10% seen once; the top ten hold about 3%. The rearrangement uses TRBV19 and TRBJ1-5; 7 bases line up with TRBD1. What was sequenced was whole blood. The sequence came from an adult who was a healthcare worker with PCR-confirmed SARS-CoV-2 infection or an uninfected control (not recorded which). The CDR3 protein is CATHQGGNQPQHF. The DNA for the CDR3 is TGTGCCACACATCAGGGGGGCAATCAGCCCCAGCATTTT.